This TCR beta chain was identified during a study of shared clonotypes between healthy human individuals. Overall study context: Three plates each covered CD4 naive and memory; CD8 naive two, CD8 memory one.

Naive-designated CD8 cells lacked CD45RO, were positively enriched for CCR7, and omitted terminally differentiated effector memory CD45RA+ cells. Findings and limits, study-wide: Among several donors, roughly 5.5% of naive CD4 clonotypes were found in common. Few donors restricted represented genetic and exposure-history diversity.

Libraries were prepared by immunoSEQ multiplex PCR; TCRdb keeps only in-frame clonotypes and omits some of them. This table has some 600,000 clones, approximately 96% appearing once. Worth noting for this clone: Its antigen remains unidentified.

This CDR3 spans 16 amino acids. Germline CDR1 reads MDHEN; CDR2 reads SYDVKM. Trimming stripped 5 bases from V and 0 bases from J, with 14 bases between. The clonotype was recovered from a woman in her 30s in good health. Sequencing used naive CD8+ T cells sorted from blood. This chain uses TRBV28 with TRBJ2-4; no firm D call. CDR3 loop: CASSGRGDLAKNIQYF. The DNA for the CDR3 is TGTGCCAGCAGTGGCCGTGGAGACCTAGCCAAAAACATTCAGTACTTC.